This TCR beta chain stems from a study of lymphopenia after photon versus proton radiotherapy. Overall study findings and caveats: After lymphocyte nadir, photon-treated repertoires showed oligoclonal expansion, especially CD8+ Temra.

Some clones are missing from TCRdb's copy, which holds only in-frame ones; the method was immunoSEQ multiplex PCR. The sample records tens of thousands of clones, around 85% being singletons. In the case of this clone: Antigen: not known.

This TCR was sampled from a man aged 35-49 years with gastric cancer. The sample here was peripheral blood, taken from a patient treated with photon-based radiotherapy.

Here the CDR3 DNA reads TGTGCCAGCAGCTTAGCCCGGACTCGCCCCTCCTACAATGAGCAGTTCTTC. Translated: CASSLARTRPSYNEQFF. This chain joins TRBV7-6 and TRBJ2-1; D is possibly TRBD2 (5 bases). CDR3 length equals 17 residues. The V and J ends lost 0 bases and 0 bases respectively, with 12 bases between them. Germline lookup yields CDR1 SGHVS and CDR2 FNYEAQ.